The 17 T cell receptor beta chains listed next were all sequenced from one sample in a study of T cells in women clearing cervical HPV infection. Libraries were prepared by immunoSEQ multiplex PCR; TCRdb keeps only in-frame clonotypes and omits some of them. Recorded for this sample: 20,000 to 25,000 clones. The sample was blood buffy coat. These receptor sequences come from a woman between 18 and 70 years old with a cervical HPV16 infection that either progressed to CIN3+ or cleared (not recorded which).

Concerning this clone itself: The missing CDR3 end, 3 residues past where the read stops, is filled in from the germline J gene. V gene TRBV10-3 combines with J gene TRBJ1-6, with D unclear. The ends were cut back, 5 bases at V and 6 bases at J, with 8 bases in the middle. This CDR3 region has 13 residues. The germline V gene encodes CDR1 ENHRY and CDR2 SYGVKD. The CDR3 bases that were read are TGTGCCATCAGTCTAGACCCTAATTCACCC. Its protein is CAISLDPNSP. Given in full, the CDR3 is CAISLDPNSPLHF.

The sequenced CDR3 bases are TGTGCCAGCAGCCAATCGTCGACAGGGCTCAACGAG. Translation gives CASSQSSTGLNE. The entire CDR3 is CASSQSSTGLNEQYF. The gene calls are TRBV16 and TRBJ2-7; 7 bases are a match to TRBD1. The sequence runs out 3 residues before the end of the CDR3; the remainder is reconstructed from the germline J gene. CDR1 is KGHSY and CDR2 is FQNENV in the germline V gene. This CDR3 contains 15 residues. J was trimmed by 5 bases and V by 0 bases; bases with no gene match: 7.

Remarks on this clone: The CDR3 end is not reached by the read, which stops 3 residues before it; the germline J gene fills it in. The chain combines TRBV7-9 with TRBJ1-2; D is undetermined. The length of the CDR3 is 14 residues. CDR1 is SEHNR, CDR2 FQNEAQ, per germline (reference sequence). The DNA read from the CDR3 is TGTGCCAGCAGCTTAGGACAAGGTTTGGGCGAC. This codes for CASSLGQGLGD. The CDR3 as a whole reads CASSLGQGLGDYTF.

As concerns this clone: The read halts 3 residues ahead of the CDR3 end, with the missing end drawn from the germline J gene. The rearrangement links TRBV19 to TRBJ1-2, with D tentatively TRBD1 (6 bases). The CDR3 extends over 10 amino acids. Per the germline V gene, CDR1 is LNHDA and CDR2 is SQIVND (reference sequence). The sequenced CDR3 bases are TGTGCCAGTGGTAACAGGGCT. It encodes CASGNRA. The entire CDR3 is CASGNRAYTF.

Worth noting for this clone: The CDR3 is cut off 3 residues early in the read; its end comes from the germline J gene. The chain couples TRBV19 to TRBJ1-2; possible D gene TRBD1, 6 bases. This CDR3 spans 13 amino acids. CDR1 and CDR2 (germline): LNHDA, SQIVND (reference sequence). CDR3 DNA (partial): TGTGCCAGTACCCCGGGACATTACAATGAC. This gives the protein CASTPGHYND. The whole CDR3 sequence reads CASTPGHYNDYTF.

As concerns this clone: The read falls 3 residues short of the CDR3 end, and the missing part is taken from the germline J gene. The chain employs TRBV10-3 and TRBJ2-7, with 7 positions matching TRBD2. Trimming cost V 6 bases and J 1 base; bases outside gene matches: 0. The CDR3 runs to 12 residues. Germline CDR1 and CDR2: ENHRY and SYGVKD. Partial CDR3 DNA: TGTGCCATCAGAGCGGGGTCCTACGAG. Its translation is CAIRAGSYE. The whole CDR3 is CAIRAGSYEQYF.

Comments on this clone: Coverage ceases 3 residues before the CDR3 finishes, and the germline J gene fills in the end. This rearrangement joins TRBV7-7 to TRBJ2-5; D may be TRBD1 or TRBD2 (5 bases each). CDR1 and CDR2 (germline): SSHAT, FNYEAQ (reference sequence). The CDR3 is 12 residues long. With 11 bases removed from V and 1 base from J, the gap between germline ends came to 11 bases. CDR3 bases read: TGTGCCGTTAGAGGGGCCCAAGAGACC. Translated, it gives CAVRGAQET. The whole CDR3 sequence reads CAVRGAQETQYF.

Regarding this clone: The read gets to within 3 residues of the CDR3 end, and the germline J gene fills in the rest. This chain links TRBV5-6 with TRBJ2-3; D might be TRBD1 (6 bases). From germline, CDR1 is SGHDT and CDR2 YYEEEE. CDR3 length: 14 amino acids. CDR3 residues: CASSSLTGNQPQYF. CDR3 bases read: TGTGCCAGCAGCTCCCTAACAGGGAATCAGCCG.

This clone is identified as medium-sized from frequency. Sequencing ends 3 residues short of the CDR3 end; the germline J gene provides the rest. The chain employs TRBV4-2 and TRBJ2-2, with D possibly matching TRBD1 (5 bases). The germline V gene has CDR1 LGHNA and CDR2 YNFKEQ. The CDR3 contains 20 residues. V lost 4 bases and J lost 0, with 24 bases in between. The sequenced part of the CDR3 DNA is TGTGCCAGCAGCCCAATCAACCCACAGGAGCCGATTACGAACACCGGGGAG. This codes for CASSPINPQEPITNTGE. The whole CDR3 is CASSPINPQEPITNTGELFF.

A word on this clone: The read is 3 residues too short to cover the CDR3 end, so that end is filled in from the germline J gene. The J gene is TRBJ1-2, the V gene TRBV30; D gene ambiguous. The V gene's germline CDR1 is GTSNPN and CDR2 SVGIG (reference sequence). The length of the CDR3 is 15 residues. The CDR3 is CAWSVDQRATYDYTF. Partial CDR3 DNA: TGTGCCTGGAGTGTAGACCAGCGGGCCACCTACGAC.

Concerning this clone itself: Sequencing ends 3 residues short of the CDR3 end; the germline J gene provides the rest. The rearrangement links TRBV20-1 to TRBJ2-3; tentatively, D is TRBD2 (5 bases). The CDR3 contains 14 residues. CDR1 is DFQATT, CDR2 SNEGSKA, per germline (reference sequence). V was shortened by 6 bases and J by 5 bases, with 18 bases between the two germline ends. This CDR3 reads CSAVTGNMEDTQYF. Partial CDR3 DNA: TGCAGTGCCGTAACGGGGAACATGGAAGATACG.

A word on this clone: The read ends 3 residues early relative to the CDR3; the germline J gene fills the gap. The chain combines TRBV19 with TRBJ1-5; no clear D gene. Per germline, CDR1 LNHDA and CDR2 SQIVND (reference sequence). The CDR3 has 15 amino acids. Trimming left V 3 bases short and J 3 bases short, with 12 bases between. The CDR3 DNA, read in part, is TGTGCCAGTAGTATGCCGGCAGGCCTCAATCAGCCC. This sequence encodes CASSMPAGLNQP. The full CDR3 is CASSMPAGLNQPQHF.

A word on this clone: Read coverage stops 3 residues before the CDR3 terminus; the germline J gene supplies the remainder. J is TRBJ1-5 and V is TRBV19, with D possibly TRBD1 on 5 matching bases. Trimming left V 3 bases short and J 6 bases short, with 9 bases between. CDR3 length: 13 residues. Looked up from germline, CDR1 is LNHDA and CDR2 is SQIVND (reference sequence). The CDR3 DNA, read in part, is TGTGCCAGTAGTATCCTAGACAGTCAGCCC. It translates to CASSILDSQP. The whole CDR3 protein reads CASSILDSQPQHF.

As to this clone: From the germline J gene comes the end of the CDR3, since the read stops 3 residues before it. This chain uses TRBV7-9 with TRBJ1-2, with 7 positions matching TRBD1. Germline V gene lookup returns CDR1 SEHNR and CDR2 FQNEAQ (reference sequence). The CDR3 length is 14 residues. The CDR3 sequence: CASSYRDSTDTYTF. Incomplete CDR3 DNA: TGTGCCAGCAGCTACCGGGACAGCACAGATACC.

For this clone: Read data end 3 residues before the CDR3 end; the end is taken from the germline J gene. This chain joins TRBV19 and TRBJ1-2, with D perhaps matching TRBD1 (5 bases). CDR3 length equals 14 residues. Per the germline V gene, CDR1 is LNHDA and CDR2 is SQIVND (reference sequence). Partial CDR3 DNA: TGTGCCAGTACCCCGGGGGGAAGCTCCTACGAC. It yields the protein CASTPGGSSYD. The complete CDR3 protein is CASTPGGSSYDYTF.

With respect to this clone: With the read ending 3 residues before the CDR3 end, the germline J gene is used to fill in that end. The chain is built from TRBV11-1 and TRBJ2-2; TRBD1 aligns across 7 bases. The CDR3 runs 15 residues. CDR1 is SGHAT and CDR2 is FQDESV in the germline V gene (reference sequence). The CDR3 is CASSFSTDRAEKLFF. The sequenced part of the CDR3 DNA is TGTGCCAGCAGCTTTTCCACCGACAGGGCTGAAAAG.

About this clone: The CDR3 goes on 3 residues after the read ends, and that part is filled in from the germline J gene. The chain combines TRBV2 with TRBJ2-7; the D call may be TRBD1 or TRBD2 (8 bases each). CDR1 and CDR2 from the germline V gene are SNHLY and FYNNEI. V gave up 7 bases and J gave up 6 bases, with 25 bases separating them. The CDR3 is 16 residues long. CDR3 in amino acids: CASNFGGISGTGEQYF. CDR3 DNA, as far as it was read: TGTGCCAGCAACTTTGGCGGGATTAGCGGGACAGGCGAG.